This T cell receptor (beta chain) was sequenced during a study of CD8+ T cells in alopecia areata. Overall study results and limits: The study found higher clonality in lesional than normal scalp, especially in alopecia totalis/universalis.

Extraction and reverse transcription of RNA yielded cDNA as the sequencing template. Libraries were prepared by immunoSEQ multiplex PCR; TCRdb keeps only in-frame clonotypes and omits some of them. The table lists about 150,000 clones, around 55% of them singletons. CDR3 length equals 12 residues. CDR1 is SQVTM, CDR2 ANQGSEA, per germline. V was cut by 5 bases and J by 0 bases, with 7 bases left in between. This clone has just a few counts. What it recognizes is unknown. Sampling of alopecia areata patients yielded lesional scalp punch biopsies as well as peripheral blood. PBMC-derived CD4+ and CD8+ T cells were sorted.

This specimen consisted of CD8+ T cells sorted from blood, obtained at week 0. This receptor was identified in a human donor with alopecia areata. This chain joins TRBV29-1 and TRBJ1-1, with no clear D. The CDR3 reads CSVTELNTEAFF. As DNA, the CDR3 is TGCAGCGTTACAGAACTGAACACTGAAGCTTTCTTT.